This is a list of T cell receptor beta chains from one sample in a study of shared clonotypes between healthy human individuals. TCRdb's table, derived via immunoSEQ multiplex PCR, lists solely in-frame clones and lacks some. The sample lists a few million clones, approximately 90% occurring once. The sample comprised naive CD4+ T cells sorted from blood. These receptors all stem from a young man in good health. Both conserved end residues are trimmed from each CDR3.

j_call v_call cdr3_aa
TRBJ1-6 TRBV5-1 ASSLEADSYNSPLH
TRBJ2-5 TRBV10-3 AISDRTGSGETQY
TRBJ2-3 TRBV11-3 ASSGMSGGLDTQY
TRBJ2-7 TRBV2 ASSEAPGLAVYEQY
TRBJ1-2 TRBV5-5 ASSVTENYGYT
TRBJ2-3 TRBV10-3 AIGPKGRGSTDTQY
TRBJ1-2 TRBV19 ASTVGTGTDNYGYT
TRBJ1-5 TRBV5-1 ASSLGPAGPNQPQH
TRBJ2-7 TRBV7-8 ASSLKRYSQREDKPLSEQY
TRBJ2-7 TRBV5-1 ATRGGDGRDEQY
TRBJ2-5 TRBV11-2 ASSSRLAGLGETQY
TRBJ1-5 TRBV29-1 SVAVQGGNQPQH
TRBJ2-5 TRBV9 ASSVASGGLQETQY
TRBJ1-1 TRBV7-9 ASSPPMNTEAF
TRBJ1-3 TRBV10-3 AIGGGSASGNTIY
TRBJ1-5 TRBV5-6 ASSLSGYSNQPQH
TRBJ2-5 TRBV30 AWGVGLASETQY
TRBJ1-2 TRBV10-3 AISESRAGGVEDGYT
TRBJ2-2 TRBV9 ASSVVVGAGTGELF
TRBJ2-6 TRBV6-5 ASSSGAGANVLT
TRBJ2-6 TRBV6-6 ASSYSPGSGANVLT
TRBJ2-2 TRBV9 ASSGRGGGELF
TRBJ2-7 TRBV6-6 ASANRGTYEQY
TRBJ2-7 TRBV18 ASSPGDRRGEQY
TRBJ2-7 TRBV7-9 ASSLGTSGSHEQY
TRBJ2-7 TRBV5-1 ASSDTYEQY
TRBJ2-5 TRBV5-1 ASSLASSSGNQETQY
TRBJ2-2 TRBV7-6 ASSISRGNTGELF
TRBJ1-6 TRBV30 AWSGSYNSPLH
TRBJ2-2 TRBV6-1 ASSASGTVVTGELF
. TRBV2 ASSPTGTGEQY
TRBJ2-2 TRBV15 ATGWESNTGELF
TRBJ2-7 TRBV6-5 ATRDRSSYEQY
TRBJ1-2 TRBV29-1 SFLGLANYGYT
TRBJ2-7 TRBV9 ASSAAVTGGSEQY
TRBJ2-1 TRBV11-3 ASSSGGMTYNEQF
TRBJ2-3 TRBV7-3 ASSNGGARTDTQY